This T cell receptor beta chain derives from a study of blood T cell repertoires in COVID-19 (dated by TCRdb to 2020 to 2021). A note on the overall study: Collaborator samples came from the United States, Italy and Spain and covered acute and convalescent phases of COVID-19. Deeply sampled blood TCRbeta repertoires from subjects exposed to, actively infected with, or recovered from COVID-19 were included in the dataset. The material from the prospective study consisted of cDNA or gDNA derived from T cells, B-cell-depleted T cells, or PBMCs. The samples were drawn from two sources: the first 160 participants of the ongoing ImmuneRACE study, and about 1,300 subjects contributed by 6 global collaborators. The repertoires were released in a freely available public database intended as a resource for research on the immune response to SARS-CoV-2. A de-identified subject ID, COVID-19 status, age in years and sex were almost always included in the sample metadata. Where HLA class I and class II types were available, the types were taken from metadata supplied by the sample provider, not from assay-based typing.

As to this clone: Its antigen is not yet known. Base qualities were left out, and no much larger clone turns up one base away.

TCRbeta CDR3 regions were amplified from genomic DNA by means of the immunoSEQ Assay, a bias-controlled multiplex PCR. The source study handled its data this way. The number of nucleated cells in each sample was estimated by amplification of reference gene primers within the assay. To quantify the absolute abundance of each unique TCRbeta CDR3 rearrangement, sequence reads were collapsed and filtered. Productive Simpson clonality was computed per sample as the square root of Simpson's diversity index over productive rearrangements. This immuneACCESS table, as held by TCRdb, lists in-frame sequences with V and J called but not all clones. Of the missing ones, under half trace to an unresolved V gene in checked studies; the others have no known cause. V, J and clone size were drawn from that table, and D and trimming were deduced from the DNA. For this sample there are under 450,000 clones; roughly 77% appear just once. 0.85% to 1.3% of the sample goes to the ten largest clones.

Here is what the overall study found, with its caveats: Clinical and demographic metadata were provided uncurated, with the amount varying by source and participant.

Each collaborating institution followed its own protocols to collect whole blood in K2EDTA tubes. For TCRbeta analysis, collaborator samples were shipped as frozen whole blood, as isolated PBMCs, or as DNA extracted from either sample type. The germline V gene encodes CDR1 LGHDT and CDR2 YNNKEL (reference sequence). From the cysteine through the phenylalanine, the CDR3 covers 13 amino acids. The read is trimmed to its CDR3 DNA, 39 bases read in frame from base 1. Trimming removed 3 bases from V and 6 bases from J; the gene matches leave 5 bases unexplained. The receptor was derived from a human donor with acute or convalescent COVID-19. The donor label of this sample is uncertain. Sequencing was done on a sample of peripheral blood. The chain joins TRBV3-1 (or the pseudogene TRBV3-2) to TRBJ2-7, with 7 bases aligning to TRBD2. In nucleotide form, the sequence is TGTGCCAGCAGCCAGGGGTGGGAGGGCGAGCAGTACTTC. Its amino acids are CASSQGWEGEQYF.